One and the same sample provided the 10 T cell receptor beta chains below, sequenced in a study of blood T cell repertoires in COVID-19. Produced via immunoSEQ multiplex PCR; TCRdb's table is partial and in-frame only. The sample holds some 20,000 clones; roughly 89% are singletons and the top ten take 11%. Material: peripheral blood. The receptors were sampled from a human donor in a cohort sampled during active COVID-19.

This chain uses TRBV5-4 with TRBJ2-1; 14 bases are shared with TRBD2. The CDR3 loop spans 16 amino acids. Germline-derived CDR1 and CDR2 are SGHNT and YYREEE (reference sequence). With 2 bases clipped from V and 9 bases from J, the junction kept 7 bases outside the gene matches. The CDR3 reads CASSLGGTSGSTEQFF. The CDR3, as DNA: TGTGCCAGCAGCTTAGGAGGGACTAGCGGGAGCACTGAGCAGTTCTTC.

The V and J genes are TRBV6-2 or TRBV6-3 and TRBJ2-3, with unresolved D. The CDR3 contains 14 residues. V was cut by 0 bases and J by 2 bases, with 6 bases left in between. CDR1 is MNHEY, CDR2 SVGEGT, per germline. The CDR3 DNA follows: TGTGCCAGCAGTTACTCTGACTTCACAGATACGCAGTATTTT. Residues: CASSYSDFTDTQYF.

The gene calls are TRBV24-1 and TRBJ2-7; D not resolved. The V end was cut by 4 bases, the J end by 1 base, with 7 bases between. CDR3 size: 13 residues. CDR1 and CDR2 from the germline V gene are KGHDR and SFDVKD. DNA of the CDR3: TGTGCCACCAGTGACGGGTCGTCCTACGAGCAGTACTTC. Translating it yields CATSDGSSYEQYF.

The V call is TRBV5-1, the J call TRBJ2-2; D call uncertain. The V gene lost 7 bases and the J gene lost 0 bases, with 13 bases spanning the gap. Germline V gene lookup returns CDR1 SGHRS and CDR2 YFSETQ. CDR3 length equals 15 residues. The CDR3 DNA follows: TGCGCCAGCGGAGCCTTAGCTACGAACACCGGGGAGCTGTTTTTT. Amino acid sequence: CASGALATNTGELFF. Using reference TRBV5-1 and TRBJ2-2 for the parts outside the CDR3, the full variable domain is KAGVTQTPRYLIKTRGQQVTLSCSPISGHRSVSWYQQTPGQGLQFLFEYFSETQRNKGNFPGRFSGRQFSNSRSEMNVSTLELGDSALYLCASGALATNTGELFFGEGSRLTVL.

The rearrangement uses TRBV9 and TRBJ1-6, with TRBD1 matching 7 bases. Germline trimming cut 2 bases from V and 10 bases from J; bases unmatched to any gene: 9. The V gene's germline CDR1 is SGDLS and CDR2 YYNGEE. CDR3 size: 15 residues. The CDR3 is CASSVDGQAVSPLHF. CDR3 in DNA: TGTGCCAGCAGCGTGGACGGACAGGCCGTATCACCCCTCCACTTT.

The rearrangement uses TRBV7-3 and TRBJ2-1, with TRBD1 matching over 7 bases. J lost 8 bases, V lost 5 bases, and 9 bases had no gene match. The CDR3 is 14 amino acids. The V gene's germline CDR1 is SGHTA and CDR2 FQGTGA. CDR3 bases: TGTGCCAGCAGCCCAACCCGGACAGGCCATGAGCAGTTCTTC. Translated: CASSPTRTGHEQFF.

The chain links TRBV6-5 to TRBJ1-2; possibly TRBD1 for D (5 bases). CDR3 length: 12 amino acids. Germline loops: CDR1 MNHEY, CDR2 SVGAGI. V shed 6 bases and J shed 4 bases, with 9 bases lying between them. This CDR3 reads CASRSDSYGYTF. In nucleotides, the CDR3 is TGTGCCAGCAGGTCCGACAGCTATGGCTACACCTTC.

The CDR3 here is CASSPSTASLDQPQHF. Here the CDR3 DNA reads TGTGCCAGCAGCCCGTCGACAGCATCCTTGGATCAGCCCCAGCATTTT. The V gene is TRBV7-2, the J gene TRBJ1-5, with D perhaps matching TRBD1 (5 bases). CDR3 length: 16 residues. Germline V gives CDR1 SGHTA, CDR2 FQGNSA. V lost 5 bases, J lost 5 bases, and 19 bases lay in between.

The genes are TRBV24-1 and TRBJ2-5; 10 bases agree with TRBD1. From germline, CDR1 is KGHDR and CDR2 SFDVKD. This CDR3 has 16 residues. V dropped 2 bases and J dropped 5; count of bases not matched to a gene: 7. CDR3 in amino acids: CATSDWGQGLLETQYF. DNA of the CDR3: TGTGCCACCAGTGATTGGGGACAGGGGCTGTTGGAGACCCAGTACTTC.

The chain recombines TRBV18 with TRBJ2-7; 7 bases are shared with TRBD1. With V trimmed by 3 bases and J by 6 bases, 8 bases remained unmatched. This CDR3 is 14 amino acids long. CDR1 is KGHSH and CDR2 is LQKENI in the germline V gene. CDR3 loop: CASSPRQGDSEQYF. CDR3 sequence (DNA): TGTGCCAGCTCACCCAGGCAGGGGGATTCCGAGCAGTACTTC.